These 9 T cell receptor beta chains were all obtained from the same sample, sequenced in a study of OX40 agonist ivuxolimab in advanced cancers. The method was immunoSEQ multiplex PCR; TCRdb's version includes in-frame clones alone and lacks a portion of them. The sample has approximately 23,000 clones, about four fifths seen once; the top ten hold over 50%. The sample in question was CD4+ or CD8+ T cells sorted from blood, obtained in a trial of the OX40 agonist ivuxolimab. The receptors were sampled from an adult with an advanced solid tumor such as melanoma, head and neck, liver or kidney cancer.

In DNA, the CDR3 is TGCGCCAGCAGCAGCCGGGACTCCGTTATGGAGCAGTTCTTC. This codes for CASSSRDSVMEQFF. The chain combines TRBV4-3 with TRBJ2-1; a possible D gene is TRBD2 (6 bases). This CDR3 has 14 amino acids. The germline V gene encodes CDR1 LGHNA and CDR2 YSLEER. Trimming took 5 bases from V and 10 from J, leaving 18 bases between them.

The V and J genes are TRBV6-5 and TRBJ2-7, with 7 bases that match TRBD2. CDR3 length equals 15 residues. V shed 10 bases, J shed 4 bases, and the junction held 16 bases outside the gene matches. Germline loops: CDR1 MNHEY, CDR2 SVGAGI. This chain's CDR3 is CATQFGAGPRYEQYF. CDR3 DNA: TGTGCCACTCAGTTTGGAGCGGGGCCTAGGTACGAGCAGTACTTC.

A few counts support this clone. The V call is TRBV10-3, the J call TRBJ1-2; TRBD1 aligns across 7 bases. This CDR3 comprises 13 residues. The germline CDR1 and CDR2 sequences are ENHRY and SYGVKD. J lost 3 bases, V lost 2 bases, and 0 bases had no gene match. CDR3: CAISETGDYGYTF. The CDR3 nucleotides read TGTGCCATCAGTGAGACAGGGGACTATGGCTACACCTTC.

The chain couples TRBV6-5 to TRBJ2-7; 8 nucleotides agree with TRBD1. From germline, CDR1 is MNHEY and CDR2 SVGAGI. This CDR3 is 12 amino acids long. Trimming cost V 5 bases and J 3 bases; bases outside gene matches: 0. This CDR3 is CASSDRGYEQYF. The CDR3 DNA reads TGTGCCAGCAGTGACAGGGGCTACGAGCAGTACTTC.

The rearrangement joins TRBV9 to TRBJ1-3; 8 positions match TRBD1. V lost 3 bases, J lost 2 bases, and 7 bases stayed unmatched. CDR1 is SGDLS, CDR2 YYNGEE, per germline. The CDR3 is made up of 16 amino acids. CDR3 nucleotides: TGTGCCAGCAGCGATAACAGGGGGTCGGCTGGAAACACCATATATTTT. The encoded protein is CASSDNRGSAGNTIYF.

The V gene is TRBV19, the J gene TRBJ1-5, with D unresolved. Between the trimmed V and J ends, which lost 4 bases and 6 bases, there was a span of 13 bases. The CDR3 runs 14 residues. Germline values: CDR1 LNHDA, CDR2 SQIVND (reference sequence). The CDR3 spells CASSSQRGSQPQHF. For the CDR3, the DNA is TGTGCCAGTAGTAGTCAGAGAGGTAGTCAGCCCCAGCATTTT.

Concerning this clone: A junction end diverges from the germline sequence, so it may reflect a read error. The chain couples TRBV13 to TRBJ2-3, with 10 nucleotides matching TRBD2. The CDR3 totals 14 residues. Germline V gene data show CDR1 as PRHDT and CDR2 as FYEKMQ (reference sequence). The CDR3 DNA reads as TGTGCCAGCAGTTTAGCGGGGGGAGCAGATACGCAGTATTTT. Translating gives CASSLAGGADTQYF. Full variable domain (remainder filled in from reference TRBV13 and TRBJ2-3): AAGVIQSPRHLIKEKRETATLKCYPIPRHDTVYWYQQGPGQDPQFLISFYEKMQSDKGSIPDRFSAQQFSDYHSELNMSSLELGDSALYFCASSLAGGADTQYFGPGTRLTVL.

The rearrangement joins TRBV2 to TRBJ2-2; D possibly corresponds to TRBD1 (6 bases). CDR3 length: 16 amino acids. The V gene lost 3 bases and the J gene lost 6 bases, with 17 bases spanning the gap. Per the germline V gene, CDR1 is SNHLY and CDR2 is FYNNEI. The DNA for the CDR3 is TGTGCCAGCAGTGAGCCAGGGGCAGGGCTTCCCGGGGAGCTGTTTTTT. It is translated as CASSEPGAGLPGELFF. The whole variable domain, remainder taken from reference TRBV2 and TRBJ2-2, is EPEVTQTPSHQVTQMGQEVILRCVPISNHLYFYWYRQILGQKVEFLVSFYNNEISEKSEIFDDQFSVERPDGSNFTLKIRSTKLEDSAMYFCASSEPGAGLPGELFFGEGSRLTVL.

The chain combines TRBV7-9 with TRBJ2-7; D remains unclear. In germline, CDR1 is SEHNR, CDR2 FQNEAQ (reference sequence). Trimming shortened V by 5 bases and J by 5 bases, and 16 bases separated the two germline ends. There are 14 residues in the CDR3. The CDR3 nucleotides read TGTGCCAGCAGCCCCCCCGAGGAGACGGACGAGCAGTACTTC. The encoded protein is CASSPPEETDEQYF.